What follows are 11 T cell receptor beta chains derived from one specimen sequenced in a study of T cells in Graves' hyperthyroidism and ophthalmopathy. Authors of the study amplified TCR beta CDR3 regions from RNA transcripts. Carried out on the TCR CDR3, a first-round RT-PCR used the HTBI primer set. TCRdb re-derived calls from the multiplex PCR reads in MiXCR, one entry per CDR3 protein. The sample has about 160,000 distinct CDR3 sequences, less than 10% seen once; the top ten hold around 20%. The sequenced material came from blood. The receptors here all came from a woman younger than 35 with Graves' hyperthyroidism that later progressed to Graves' ophthalmopathy.

This clonotype appeared many times. The rearrangement joins TRBV6-2 or TRBV6-3 to TRBJ1-2, with a tentative D call TRBD1 (5 bases). This CDR3 has 15 amino acids. CDR1 and CDR2 from the germline V gene are MNHEY and SVGEGT. Trimming took 0 bases from V and 3 from J, leaving 11 bases between them. The CDR3 coding sequence is TGTGCCAGCAGTTACTCGACTACGGGGGACTATGGCTACACCTTC. This sequence encodes CASSYSTTGDYGYTF.

This clonotype was observed at least ten times. The chain combines TRBV12-3 or TRBV12-4 with TRBJ2-1, with D tentatively TRBD2 (6 bases). This CDR3 comprises 15 residues. V was clipped by 3 bases and J by 7 bases, with 16 bases between them. As DNA, the CDR3 is TGTGCCAGCAGTTTGAGGAGACTAGTCCGTAATGAGCAGTTCTTC. Translated, it gives CASSLRRLVRNEQFF.

This clonotype was recorded at least ten times. V is TRBV29-1 and J is TRBJ2-3, with D possibly being TRBD2 (6 bases). Germline lookup yields CDR1 SQVTM and CDR2 ANQGSEA. Trimming removed 7 bases from V and 6 bases from J, with 14 bases in between. This CDR3 contains 12 residues. The DNA of the CDR3 is TGCAGCGCCCTGGGGGAGGTTGATACGCAGTATTTT. Translation gives CSALGEVDTQYF.

This clonotype was detected a few times. This chain links TRBV6-1 with TRBJ1-2; 10 bases align to TRBD1. The CDR3 loop spans 14 amino acids. V shed 6 bases and J 4 bases; nucleotides not matched to a gene: 5. Germline CDR1 and CDR2: MNHNS and SASEGT. CDR3 amino acids: CASRRTGGGYGYTF. Written as DNA, the CDR3 is TGTGCCAGCAGAAGGACAGGGGGAGGCTATGGCTACACCTTC.

The V gene is TRBV5-5, the J gene TRBJ2-3, with no clear D. Between the trimmed V and J ends, which lost 1 base and 6 bases, there was a span of 6 bases. Looked up from germline, CDR1 is SGHKS and CDR2 is YYEKEE (reference sequence). The CDR3 has 12 amino acids. CDR3 protein: CASSLTWDTQYF. The CDR3 coding sequence is TGTGCCAGCAGCTTGACATGGGATACGCAGTATTTT.

The genes are TRBV5-1 and TRBJ2-1; 16 bases match TRBD2. With 4 bases clipped from V and 6 bases from J, the junction kept 13 bases outside the gene matches. The CDR3 spans 19 residues. Germline CDR1 and CDR2: SGHRS and YFSETQ. The CDR3, as DNA: TGCGCCAGCAGCGAGGGACTAGCGGGAGGGGTATCCATGTTCAATGAGCAGTTCTTC. As protein: CASSEGLAGGVSMFNEQFF.

In its sample, this clonotype was seen many times. V is TRBV4-1 and J is TRBJ2-5; D possibly matches TRBD1 or TRBD2 (5 bases each). The germline CDR1 and CDR2 sequences are MGHRA and YSYEKL. The CDR3 totals 15 residues. Trimming left V 5 bases short and J 1 base short, with 14 bases between. CDR3 residues: CASSKFRDGQETQYF. The CDR3 DNA sequence: TGCGCCAGCAGCAAATTCCGGGACGGCCAAGAGACCCAGTACTTC.

This clonotype was counted between two and nine times. V is TRBV6-5 and J is TRBJ1-1; TRBD1 agrees at 9 bases. The CDR3 consists of 13 residues. Trimming removed 2 bases from V and 7 bases from J; junction bases left unmatched: 2. Germline loops: CDR1 MNHEY, CDR2 SVGAGI. As DNA, the CDR3 is TGTGCCAGCAGTTACAGGACAGGGGATGAAGCTTTCTTT. This translates into CASSYRTGDEAFF.

On this clonotype itself: Being one base from a much bigger clone, this may be a read error. The J gene is TRBJ2-7, the V gene TRBV3-1; D is undetermined. CDR1 LGHDT and CDR2 YNNKEL come from the germline V gene (reference sequence). The CDR3 is made up of 12 amino acids. The DNA for the CDR3 is TGTGCCAGCAGCCACACCGTTTACGAGCGGTACTTC. Translating gives CASSHTVYERYF.

This clonotype was counted many times. The chain links TRBV28 to TRBJ2-7; no reliable D call. The germline V gene has CDR1 MDHEN and CDR2 SYDVKM. Trimming shortened V by 3 bases and J by 3 bases, and 15 bases separated the two germline ends. This CDR3 is built from 15 residues. This CDR3 is CASSLFGLDYYEQYF. CDR3 in DNA: TGTGCCAGCAGTTTGTTTGGTCTGGATTACTACGAGCAGTACTTC.

The chain recombines TRBV6-4 with TRBJ2-3, with TRBD1 identical over 9 bases. Germline V lookup: CDR1 MRHNA, CDR2 SNTAGT. V dropped 6 bases and J dropped 6; count of bases not matched to a gene: 13. CDR3 size: 16 residues. CDR3 coding DNA: TGTGCCAGCAGCTCCGCCCTCGGGACAGGGCGGGATACGCAGTATTTT. Translation gives CASSSALGTGRDTQYF.